This T cell receptor beta chain was recovered during a study of T cell responses to AZD1222 COVID-19 vaccine. About the study: Second doses at about 4 or about 12 weeks were pooled.

The CDR3 runs 14 residues. The V segment lost 5 bases and the J segment 7 bases; nucleotides outside the gene matches: 10. Per the germline V gene, CDR1 is SGHAT and CDR2 is FQNNGV. Overall study findings and caveats: Repertoires were obtained only post-peak T cell response. It should be noted that donors were predominantly white British and more often female, and clonal diversity was possibly underestimated. Only 5 or 6 AZD1222 recipients were seropositive at baseline.

Regarding this clone: No antigen is known for it.

TCRdb's copy holds only in-frame clones and misses some; the assay was immunoSEQ multiplex PCR. This table has some 110,000 clones, 89% appearing once. The sequencing used peripheral blood, collected on day 0 of AZD1222 vaccination. The clonotype comes from an adult in good health. V is TRBV11-2 and J is TRBJ1-2; 7 bases are shared with TRBD1. The CDR3 sequence: CASSTIQGPIGYTF. The CDR3 DNA reads TGTGCCAGCAGCACCATACAGGGGCCCATTGGCTACACCTTC.